This TCR beta chain was captured by sequencing in a study of T cell repertoires in cytomegalovirus infection. As for the study in general: Recently identified HLA-C-restricted CMV epitopes were among the peptides used. Study-level findings and limits: HLA-C-restricted CMV-specific TCR beta clonotypes prevailed in the ex vivo response. Cumulative public TCR beta family frequency identified CMV carriers with the relevant HLA.

Germline V gene data show CDR1 as MNHNY and CDR2 as SVGAGI (reference sequence). CDR3 length: 17 amino acids. The V and J ends lost 2 bases and 4 bases respectively, with 20 bases between them. TCRdb recomputed calls from the reads with MiXCR, one row per CDR3 protein. The sample carries 800,000 to 950,000 distinct CDR3 sequences, around a third recorded once. This clonotype was recorded a few times. Its target is not known. The chain couples TRBV6-6 to TRBJ2-5; D tentatively reads TRBD1 or TRBD2 (6 bases each). The material sequenced was cultured CD8+ T cells from PBMCs, taken from culture after CMV antigen stimulation. The TCR sequence derives from a human donor in good health (CMV status not recorded). Some clones in this sample may be carry-over from other donors' samples. CDR3: CASSYDSGALPGETQYF. CDR3 nucleotides: TGTGCCAGCAGTTACGATTCGGGGGCCCTCCCCGGAGAGACCCAGTACTTC.